The 13 T cell receptor beta chains in this list originate from one sample, sequenced in a study of cytomegalovirus exposure and HLA in healthy donors. The PCR contained 60 Vbeta and 13 Jbeta primers. Sequenced by immunoSEQ multiplex PCR; TCRdb stores in-frame clones only, minus some. The sample table includes some 75,000 clones. The sequencing sample was made of PBMCs. These receptors came from a man in his forties in good health and CMV-seronegative.

The gene calls are TRBV27 and TRBJ2-1; 10 bases line up with TRBD2. Germline CDR1 MNHEY, CDR2 SMNVEV (reference sequence). V shed 0 bases and J 6 bases; nucleotides not matched to a gene: 5. This CDR3 contains 16 residues. This chain's CDR3 is CASSLSRAGGRNEQFF. CDR3 nucleotide sequence: TGTGCCAGCAGTTTATCGAGAGCGGGGGGGCGCAATGAGCAGTTCTTC.

The J gene is TRBJ1-4, the V gene TRBV2; D ambiguous. Trimming took off 4 bases at V and 7 bases at J, with 16 bases between the two ends. The germline CDR1 and CDR2 sequences are SNHLY and FYNNEI. CDR3 length equals 15 residues. The DNA for the CDR3 is TGTGCCAGCAGTGTCGGGTCCGGAGGTAGTGAAAAACTGTTTTTT. Protein: CASSVGSGGSEKLFF.

Regarding this clone: An end of the junction differs from the germline gene, which may be a read error. V usage is TRBV18 and J usage is TRBJ2-7; weak D call: TRBD2 (7 bases). From germline, CDR1 is KGHSH and CDR2 LQKENI. This CDR3 has 16 residues. CDR3 protein: CASSPPIRGASDEQYF. CDR3 DNA: TGTGCCAGCTCACCCCCGATACGGGGGGCCTCCGACGAGCAGTACTTC.

The genes are TRBV4-3 and TRBJ2-1; 9 nucleotides line up with TRBD1. The length of the CDR3 is 17 residues. The V gene's germline CDR1 is LGHNA and CDR2 YSLEER. V shed 4 bases, J shed 3 bases, and the junction held 10 bases outside the gene matches. The DNA for the CDR3 is TGCGCCAGCAGCCCTAGCCTGGGACAGGGAGGCTACAATGAGCAGTTCTTC. Amino acid sequence: CASSPSLGQGGYNEQFF.

The V and J genes are TRBV6-6 and TRBJ1-2, with 7 nucleotides matching TRBD1. The CDR3 contains 15 residues. The germline gives CDR1 MNHNY, CDR2 SVGAGI (reference sequence). The trim removed 2 bases at V and 4 bases at J, leaving 7 bases unmatched. CDR3 nucleotides: TGTGCCAGCAGTTACGGTCAGGGGGTGGGCTATGGCTACACCTTC. Its translation: CASSYGQGVGYGYTF.

The V call is TRBV28, the J call TRBJ2-3, with TRBD2 matching 12 bases. V shed 3 bases and J 3 bases; nucleotides not matched to a gene: 7. The CDR3 sequence is 17 residues long. In germline, CDR1 is MDHEN, CDR2 SYDVKM. The CDR3 bases are TGTGCCAGCAGTTTCCCGACTAGCGGGGGAAGTACAGATACGCAGTATTTT. Amino acids: CASSFPTSGGSTDTQYF.

This chain uses TRBV5-6 with TRBJ2-4; TRBD1 might be the D (6 bases). The germline V gene encodes CDR1 SGHDT and CDR2 YYEEEE. The V end was cut by 3 bases, the J end by 2 bases, with 12 bases between. This CDR3 spans 15 amino acids. The CDR3 loop reads CASSSSGATKNIQYF. CDR3 nucleotides: TGTGCCAGCAGCTCCTCAGGGGCAACCAAAAACATTCAGTACTTC.

The V call is TRBV7-9, the J call TRBJ2-5; tentatively, D is TRBD2 (6 bases). TRBJ2-7 matches the DNA end more closely, so the J call is doubtful. This CDR3 has 13 amino acids. The germline gives CDR1 SEHNR, CDR2 FQNEAQ (reference sequence). The DNA of the CDR3 is TGTGCCAGCAGCAAGAGGGAGGTTTACGAGCAGTACTTC. This gives the protein CASSKREVYEQYF.

The chain combines TRBV7-9 with TRBJ2-2; 9 bases line up with TRBD1. The CDR3 is 16 residues long. V lost 4 bases to trimming and J lost 5 bases; unmatched junction nucleotides: 8. The germline gives CDR1 SEHNR, CDR2 FQNEAQ (reference sequence). The CDR3 DNA reads TGTGCCAGCAGCTCAACAGGGGGCGCCGGGACCGGGGAGCTGTTTTTT. Its translation is CASSSTGGAGTGELFF.

The gene calls are TRBV27 and TRBJ2-7, with a tentative D call TRBD1 (7 bases). V lost 2 bases and J 4 bases, leaving 15 bases between the germline ends. Per the germline V gene, CDR1 is MNHEY and CDR2 is SMNVEV (reference sequence). CDR3 length equals 15 residues. CDR3 in amino acids: CASSLAGQSQYEQYF. The CDR3, as DNA: TGTGCCAGCAGTTTAGCGGGACAGAGCCAATACGAGCAGTACTTC.

The chain is built from TRBV29-1 and TRBJ1-1, with 7 nucleotides matching TRBD1. With 6 bases clipped from V and 0 bases from J, the junction kept 7 bases outside the gene matches. This CDR3 has 14 amino acids. Germline V CDR1 and CDR2: SQVTM, ANQGSEA. CDR3 sequence reads: CSVGHRGMNTEAFF. CDR3 coding DNA: TGCAGCGTGGGCCACAGGGGAATGAACACTGAAGCTTTCTTT.

V usage is TRBV7-2 and J usage is TRBJ2-5; 7 bases match TRBD2. The CDR3 is 15 amino acids. Germline V gives CDR1 SGHTA, CDR2 FQGNSA. Trimming at V came to 4 bases and at J to 5 bases, leaving 10 bases not matched to a gene. Here the CDR3 reads CASSSSGGVGETQYF. The CDR3 coding sequence is TGTGCCAGCAGCTCTAGTGGGGGGGTCGGGGAGACCCAGTACTTC.

The chain employs TRBV5-4 and TRBJ2-2; the D is unclear. From germline, CDR1 is SGHNT and CDR2 YYREEE (reference sequence). The CDR3 covers 15 residues. The V end was cut by 4 bases, the J end by 3 bases, with 13 bases between. The CDR3 loop reads CASSPGSRDTGELFF. In nucleotides, the CDR3 is TGTGCCAGCAGCCCGGGTTCTAGAGACACCGGGGAGCTGTTTTTT.